Shown below are 28 T cell receptor beta chains from a single sample sequenced in a study of blood T cell repertoires in COVID-19. TCRdb's copy holds only in-frame clones and misses some; the assay was immunoSEQ multiplex PCR. The repertoire has approximately 330,000 clones, roughly 87% of them found once; the top ten carry roughly 9.9%. Material for sequencing was peripheral blood. These receptors were collected from a man younger than 45 with COVID-19, enrolled during active disease.

This clone was observed a few times. The same CDR3 arises from other DNA sequences in this sample as well. The chain recombines TRBV19 with TRBJ1-5, with 7 bases aligning to TRBD1. J was trimmed by 4 bases and V by 7 bases; bases with no gene match: 7. The CDR3 runs 14 residues. Germline V gene data show CDR1 as LNHDA and CDR2 as SQIVND (reference sequence). The CDR3 reads CASKVGTANQPQHF. For the CDR3, the DNA is TGTGCCAGTAAAGTAGGGACAGCTAATCAGCCCCAGCATTTT.

The V and J genes are TRBV4-2 and TRBJ2-1; tentatively, D is TRBD2 (5 bases). The CDR3 contains 18 residues. Germline CDR1 LGHNA, CDR2 YNFKEQ. V lost 2 bases, J lost 6 bases, and 23 bases lay in between. Here the CDR3 reads CASSQFPRRGSPFNEQFF. The CDR3 DNA reads as TGTGCCAGCAGCCAATTCCCGCGGCGAGGGAGCCCGTTCAATGAGCAGTTCTTC.

This chain uses TRBV19 with TRBJ1-5, with D possibly being TRBD1 (6 bases). CDR1 and CDR2 from the germline V gene are LNHDA and SQIVND (reference sequence). V shed 4 bases and J shed 5 bases, with 12 bases lying between them. This CDR3 contains 14 residues. The CDR3 region has the DNA TGTGCCAGTAGTACCATACAGGGCTATCAGCCCCAGCATTTT. Protein sequence: CASSTIQGYQPQHF.

A single count supports this clone. This chain connects TRBV19 to TRBJ1-3, with 9 bases that match TRBD1. Germline-derived CDR1 and CDR2 are LNHDA and SQIVND (reference sequence). The CDR3 runs to 16 residues. J lost 4 bases, V lost 5 bases, and 9 bases had no gene match. CDR3 bases: TGTGCCAGTAGTGGGACAGGGACTCTACCGGGAAACACCATATATTTT. Translation gives CASSGTGTLPGNTIYF.

The chain joins TRBV10-2 to TRBJ1-1, with 7 bases identical to TRBD1. Per the germline V gene, CDR1 is WSHSY and CDR2 is SAAADI. The CDR3 covers 14 residues. Trimming at V came to 7 bases and at J to 1 base, leaving 6 bases not matched to a gene. The chain's CDR3 is CASTAGQKNTEAFF. The CDR3 DNA reads as TGCGCCAGCACCGCGGGACAGAAGAACACTGAAGCTTTCTTT.

The CDR3 DNA sequence: TGTGCCAGCAGCCAATCCACTGTGGGAGAATACAATGAGCAGTTCTTC. It is translated as CASSQSTVGEYNEQFF. The genes are TRBV16 and TRBJ2-1; TRBD2 is a possible D gene (5 bases). With 0 bases removed from V and 4 bases from J, the gap between germline ends came to 13 bases. Germline CDR1 reads KGHSY; CDR2 reads FQNENV. The CDR3 has 16 amino acids. Using reference TRBV16 and TRBJ2-1 for the parts outside the CDR3, the full variable domain is GEEVAQTPKHLVRGEGQKAKLYCAPIKGHSYVFWYQQVLKNEFKFLISFQNENVFDETGMPKERFSAKCLPNSPCSLEIQATKLEDSAVYFCASSQSTVGEYNEQFFGPGTRLTVL.

This chain links TRBV16 with TRBJ1-4, with D unclear. V gave up 0 bases and J gave up 4 bases, with 9 bases separating them. The CDR3 runs to 15 residues. CDR1 and CDR2 from the germline V gene are KGHSY and FQNENV. This chain's CDR3 is CASSQSRQLNEKLFF. As DNA, the CDR3 is TGTGCCAGCAGCCAATCGAGGCAGCTTAATGAAAAACTGTTTTTT. The full variable domain, rest sourced from reference TRBV16 and TRBJ1-4, is GEEVAQTPKHLVRGEGQKAKLYCAPIKGHSYVFWYQQVLKNEFKFLISFQNENVFDETGMPKERFSAKCLPNSPCSLEIQATKLEDSAVYFCASSQSRQLNEKLFFGSGTQLSVL.

The V and J genes are TRBV7-2 and TRBJ2-1, with unresolved D. Germline lookup yields CDR1 SGHTA and CDR2 FQGNSA. V was clipped by 5 bases and J by 0 bases, with 8 bases between them. CDR3 length: 14 residues. The CDR3 here is CASSPRSSYNEQFF. The DNA of the CDR3 is TGTGCCAGCAGCCCACGGAGCTCCTACAATGAGCAGTTCTTC.

This clone was observed a handful of times. This chain connects TRBV25-1 to TRBJ1-2, with a tentative D call TRBD1 (6 bases). The CDR3 loop spans 14 amino acids. The V end lost 5 bases, the J end lost 3 bases, and 13 bases lay between the germline ends. Germline CDR1 MGHDK, CDR2 SYGVNS. The CDR3 loop reads CASSPPDSYYGYTF. The CDR3 coding sequence is TGTGCCAGCAGTCCCCCGGACAGTTACTATGGCTACACCTTC.

The chain carries TRBV10-2 and TRBJ1-1; 8 bases line up with TRBD1. CDR3 size: 13 residues. Per the germline V gene, CDR1 is WSHSY and CDR2 is SAAADI. V lost 2 bases and J lost 10; bases outside the gene matches: 6. CDR3 sequence: CASSEVQGAAAFF. The CDR3 coding sequence is TGCGCCAGCAGTGAGGTTCAGGGGGCAGCAGCTTTCTTT.

The CDR3 region is CASSLIAIGTLQKGYTF. CDR3 sequence (DNA): TGCGCCAGCAGCTTGATTGCCATCGGGACACTCCAAAAGGGCTACACCTTC. This chain joins TRBV5-1 and TRBJ1-2, with a tentative D call TRBD1 (6 bases). This CDR3 has 17 amino acids. Germline CDR1 SGHRS, CDR2 YFSETQ. V dropped 1 base and J dropped 8 bases, with 24 bases sitting between them.

The chain uses TRBV5-4 and TRBJ2-3; 10 nucleotides line up with TRBD2. V lost 4 bases, J lost 8 bases, and 4 bases stayed unmatched. This CDR3 is 13 amino acids long. Germline CDR1 and CDR2: SGHNT and YYREEE (reference sequence). The DNA for the CDR3 is TGTGCCAGCAGCCCCCTAGCGGGGGCTACGCAGTATTTT. Residues: CASSPLAGATQYF. Full variable domain (remainder filled in from reference TRBV5-4 and TRBJ2-3): ETGVTQSPTHLIKTRGQQVTLRCSSQSGHNTVSWYQQALGQGPQFIFQYYREEENGRGNFPPRFSGLQFPNYSSELNVNALELDDSALYLCASSPLAGATQYFGPGTRLTVL.

This CDR3 is CASSLFNEQYF. CDR3 sequence (DNA): TGTGCCAGCAGCTTGTTCAACGAGCAGTACTTC. This sequence joins TRBV5-6 and TRBJ2-7, with D hard to call. Trimming took off 1 base at V and 5 bases at J, with 4 bases between the two ends. The CDR3 runs 11 residues. Looked up from germline, CDR1 is SGHDT and CDR2 is YYEEEE.

This clone was picked up one time. J is TRBJ1-1 and V is TRBV18; no clear D. V was shortened by 1 base and J by 5 bases, with 14 bases between the two germline ends. CDR1 is KGHSH, CDR2 LQKENI, per germline. This CDR3 is built from 15 residues. CDR3 coding DNA: TGTGCCAGCTCACCACGGGAACCGGGCGGGACTGAAGCTTTCTTT. This encodes CASSPREPGGTEAFF.

This chain links TRBV27 with TRBJ2-1, with 9 bases lining up with TRBD2. There are 15 residues in the CDR3. The V segment lost 3 bases and the J segment 9 bases; nucleotides outside the gene matches: 9. Germline CDR1 reads MNHEY; CDR2 reads SMNVEV (reference sequence). CDR3: CASSFLAGGVGEQFF. The DNA of the CDR3 is TGTGCCAGCAGTTTCCTGGCGGGGGGGGTGGGTGAGCAGTTCTTC.

The chain is built from TRBV3-1 (or the pseudogene TRBV3-2) and TRBJ1-3; 8 nucleotides align to TRBD1. Germline CDR1 reads LGHDT; CDR2 reads YNNKEL (reference sequence). The V and J ends lost 5 bases and 3 bases, in that order; junction bases with no gene match: 6. The CDR3 is 15 residues long. The CDR3 DNA is TGTGCCAGCAGCTCCAGGGGGCCCGGTGGAAACACCATATATTTT. This translates into CASSSRGPGGNTIYF.

This clone has a single count. The gene calls are TRBV15 and TRBJ2-1; 8 bases are shared with TRBD2. The V gene's germline CDR1 is LNHNV and CDR2 YYDKDF (reference sequence). V lost 1 base to trimming and J lost 4 bases; unmatched junction nucleotides: 3. This CDR3 has 15 amino acids. The CDR3 DNA reads as TGTGCCACCAGCAGAGGGTCTAGCGGGTACAATGAGCAGTTCTTC. Protein sequence: CATSRGSSGYNEQFF.

This clone was picked up one time. V usage is TRBV7-9 and J usage is TRBJ2-1; 11 positions agree with TRBD2. CDR1 is SEHNR, CDR2 FQNEAQ, per germline (reference sequence). The length of the CDR3 is 15 residues. Germline trimming cut 1 base from V and 16 bases from J; bases unmatched to any gene: 12. DNA of the CDR3: TGTGCCAGCAGCTTAGGTCCTAGCGGGAGGTCACGACTCTTCTTC. It yields the protein CASSLGPSGRSRLFF.

V gene TRBV5-5 combines with J gene TRBJ2-7, with D perhaps TRBD2 (5 bases). The CDR3 loop spans 17 amino acids. V lost 4 bases to trimming and J lost 5 bases, with 25 bases between them. The germline gives CDR1 SGHKS, CDR2 YYEKEE (reference sequence). The CDR3 DNA is TGTGCCAGCAGCCCGGAGGTATTCAGCGGCTATAACCACGAGCAGTACTTC. This gives the protein CASSPEVFSGYNHEQYF.

The gene calls are TRBV5-1 and TRBJ2-2; D possibly corresponds to TRBD1 (6 bases). Germline CDR1 and CDR2: SGHRS and YFSETQ. The CDR3 length is 15 residues. Trimming left V 4 bases short and J 5 bases short, with 15 bases between. The CDR3 DNA sequence: TGCGCCAGCAGCCCCGGACAGCTGGGGACCGGGGAGCTGTTTTTT. It encodes CASSPGQLGTGELFF.

The chain is built from TRBV2 and TRBJ1-5; TRBD1 aligns across 8 bases. The CDR3 has 14 amino acids. J lost 6 bases, V lost 4 bases, and 5 bases had no gene match. Germline loops: CDR1 SNHLY, CDR2 FYNNEI. The CDR3 loop is CASSGTGKSQPQHF. CDR3 nucleotide sequence: TGTGCCAGCAGTGGGACAGGGAAAAGTCAGCCCCAGCATTTT. The full variable domain, rest sourced from reference TRBV2 and TRBJ1-5, is EPEVTQTPSHQVTQMGQEVILRCVPISNHLYFYWYRQILGQKVEFLVSFYNNEISEKSEIFDDQFSVERPDGSNFTLKIRSTKLEDSAMYFCASSGTGKSQPQHFGDGTRLSIL.

This chain uses TRBV5-6 with TRBJ1-3; D perhaps matches TRBD1 (5 bases). CDR1 is SGHDT, CDR2 YYEEEE, per germline. Trimming stripped 0 bases from V and 0 bases from J, with 10 bases between. The CDR3 runs to 16 residues. Here the CDR3 DNA reads TGTGCCAGCAGCTTGGTAGGGGAACGCTCTGGAAACACCATATATTTT. Its protein product is CASSLVGERSGNTIYF.

The J gene is TRBJ2-5, the V gene TRBV7-2, with D perhaps TRBD1 (6 bases). This CDR3 spans 13 amino acids. Trimming took 5 bases from V and 9 from J, leaving 16 bases between them. Germline CDR1 SGHTA, CDR2 FQGNSA. CDR3 sequence reads: CASSTTGLLAQYF. DNA for the CDR3: TGTGCCAGCAGCACCACAGGGCTCTTGGCCCAGTACTTC.

The CDR3 bases are TGTGCCAGCAGCCAGACAGGGGGAAGGACTGAAGCTTTCTTT. It codes for CASSQTGGRTEAFF. This chain uses TRBV3-1 (or the pseudogene TRBV3-2) with TRBJ1-1, with 9 bases aligning to TRBD1. This CDR3 contains 14 residues. V was clipped by 3 bases and J by 5 bases; unmatched bases: 4. Germline assignment: CDR1 LGHDT and CDR2 YNNKEL (reference sequence).

The V call is TRBV4-2, the J call TRBJ2-1; TRBD2 matches 7 bases. The trim removed 0 bases at V and 9 bases at J, leaving 8 bases unmatched. CDR3 length: 15 amino acids. Germline V gives CDR1 LGHNA, CDR2 YNFKEQ. CDR3 DNA: TGTGCCAGCAGCCAAGACGAGGGAGGGCCGGCTGAGCAGTTCTTC. Its translation is CASSQDEGGPAEQFF.

This rearrangement joins TRBV3-1 (or the pseudogene TRBV3-2) to TRBJ2-7, with D maybe TRBD1 (5 bases). The CDR3 is 16 residues long. Per the germline V gene, CDR1 is LGHDT and CDR2 is YNNKEL (reference sequence). Trimming took off 0 bases at V and 12 bases at J, with 24 bases between the two ends. The CDR3 sequence is CASSQDRKGVGKGPYF. The CDR3 bases are TGTGCCAGCAGCCAAGATCGGAAAGGGGTAGGAAAGGGGCCGTACTTC.

The chain joins TRBV2 to TRBJ1-4, with D possibly matching TRBD1 (6 bases). The CDR3 is 13 residues long. V was shortened by 9 bases and J by 1 base, with 9 bases between the two germline ends. Germline loops: CDR1 SNHLY, CDR2 FYNNEI. This CDR3 is CASTGQTNEKLFF. The CDR3 nucleotides read TGTGCCAGTACGGGACAAACTAATGAAAAACTGTTTTTT.

The V gene is TRBV4-1, the J gene TRBJ2-7, with 7 bases aligning to TRBD1. The germline gives CDR1 MGHRA, CDR2 YSYEKL. Trimming took 2 bases from V and 2 from J; bases not matched to a gene: 3. This CDR3 is 14 amino acids long. In nucleotides, the CDR3 is TGCGCCAGCAGCCAAAACAGGGGAACCTACGAGCAGTACTTC. It is translated as CASSQNRGTYEQYF.